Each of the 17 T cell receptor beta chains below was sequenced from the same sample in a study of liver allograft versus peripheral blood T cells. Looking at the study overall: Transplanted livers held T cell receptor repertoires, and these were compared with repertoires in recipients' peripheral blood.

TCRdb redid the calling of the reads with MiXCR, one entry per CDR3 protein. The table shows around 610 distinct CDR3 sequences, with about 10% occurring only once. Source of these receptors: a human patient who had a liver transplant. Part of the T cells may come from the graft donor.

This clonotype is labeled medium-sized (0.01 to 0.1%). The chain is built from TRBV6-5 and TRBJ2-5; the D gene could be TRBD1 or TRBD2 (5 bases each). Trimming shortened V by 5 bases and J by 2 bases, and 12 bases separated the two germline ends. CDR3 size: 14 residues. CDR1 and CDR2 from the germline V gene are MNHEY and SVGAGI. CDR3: CASSGGWGQETQYF. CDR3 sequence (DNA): TGTGCCAGCAGTGGGGGATGGGGGCAAGAGACCCAGTACTTC.

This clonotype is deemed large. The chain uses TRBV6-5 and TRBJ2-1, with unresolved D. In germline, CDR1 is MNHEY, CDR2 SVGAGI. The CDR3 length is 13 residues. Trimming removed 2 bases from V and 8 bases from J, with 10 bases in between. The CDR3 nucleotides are TGTGCCAGCAGTTACCCAAATGGGTATGAGCAGTTCTTC. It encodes CASSYPNGYEQFF.

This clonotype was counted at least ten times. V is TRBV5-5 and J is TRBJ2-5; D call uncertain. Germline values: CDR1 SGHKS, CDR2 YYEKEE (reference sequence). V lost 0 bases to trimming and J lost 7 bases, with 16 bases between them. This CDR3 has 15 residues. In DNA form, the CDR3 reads TGTGCCAGCAGCTTGGGTGGGCAAGGATGGGGGACCCAGTACTTC. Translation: CASSLGGQGWGTQYF.

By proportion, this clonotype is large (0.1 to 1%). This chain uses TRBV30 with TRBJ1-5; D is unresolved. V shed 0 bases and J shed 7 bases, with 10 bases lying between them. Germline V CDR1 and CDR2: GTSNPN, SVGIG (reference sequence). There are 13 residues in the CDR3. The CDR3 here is CAWSVRGRQPQHF. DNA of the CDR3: TGTGCCTGGAGTGTCCGGGGAAGACAGCCCCAGCATTTT.

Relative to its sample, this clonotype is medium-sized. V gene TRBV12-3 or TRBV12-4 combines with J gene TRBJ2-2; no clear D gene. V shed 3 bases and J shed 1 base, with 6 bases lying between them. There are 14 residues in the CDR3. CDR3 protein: CASSFVLNTGELFF. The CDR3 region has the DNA TGTGCCAGCAGTTTTGTTTTGAACACCGGGGAGCTGTTTTTT.

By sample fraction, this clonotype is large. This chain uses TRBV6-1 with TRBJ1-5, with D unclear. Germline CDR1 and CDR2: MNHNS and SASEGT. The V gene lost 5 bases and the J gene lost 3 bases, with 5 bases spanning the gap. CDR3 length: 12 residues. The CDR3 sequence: CASSSLNQPQHF. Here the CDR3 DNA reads TGTGCCAGCAGTTCCCTCAATCAGCCCCAGCATTTT.

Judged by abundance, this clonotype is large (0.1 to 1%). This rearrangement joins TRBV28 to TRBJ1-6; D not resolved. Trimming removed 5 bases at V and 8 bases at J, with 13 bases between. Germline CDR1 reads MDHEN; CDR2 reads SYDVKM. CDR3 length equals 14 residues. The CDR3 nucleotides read TGTGCCAGCAGTCCGGGTCCCGTCCATTCACCCCTCCACTTT. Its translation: CASSPGPVHSPLHF.

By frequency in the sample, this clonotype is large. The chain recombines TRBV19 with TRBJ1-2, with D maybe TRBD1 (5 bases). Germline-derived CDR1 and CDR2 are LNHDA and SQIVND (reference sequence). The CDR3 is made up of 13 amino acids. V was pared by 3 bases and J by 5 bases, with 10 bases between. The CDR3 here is CASSMGTLYGYTF. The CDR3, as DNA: TGTGCCAGTAGTATGGGGACGCTGTATGGCTACACCTTC.

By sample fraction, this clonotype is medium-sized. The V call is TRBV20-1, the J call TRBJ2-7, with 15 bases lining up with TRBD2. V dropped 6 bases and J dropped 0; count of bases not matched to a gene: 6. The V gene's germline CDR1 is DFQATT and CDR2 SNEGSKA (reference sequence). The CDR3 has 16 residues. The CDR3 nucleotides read TGCAGTGCGTCCGGGACTAGCGGGGGGTACTCCTACGAGCAGTACTTC. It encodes CSASGTSGGYSYEQYF.

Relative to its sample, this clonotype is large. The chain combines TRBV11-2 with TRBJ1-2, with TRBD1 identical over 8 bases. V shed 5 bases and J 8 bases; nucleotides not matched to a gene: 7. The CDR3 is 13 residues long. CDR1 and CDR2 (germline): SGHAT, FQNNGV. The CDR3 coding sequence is TGTGCCAGCAGCCTGGACAGGGTAGGAGGCTACACCTTC. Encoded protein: CASSLDRVGGYTF.

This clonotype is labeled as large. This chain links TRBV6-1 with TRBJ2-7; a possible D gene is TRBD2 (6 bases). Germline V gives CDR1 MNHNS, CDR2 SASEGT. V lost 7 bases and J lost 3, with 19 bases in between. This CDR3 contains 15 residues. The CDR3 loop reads CASKPPGLGRYEQYF. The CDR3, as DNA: TGTGCCAGCAAACCGCCGGGACTCGGCCGCTACGAGCAGTACTTC.

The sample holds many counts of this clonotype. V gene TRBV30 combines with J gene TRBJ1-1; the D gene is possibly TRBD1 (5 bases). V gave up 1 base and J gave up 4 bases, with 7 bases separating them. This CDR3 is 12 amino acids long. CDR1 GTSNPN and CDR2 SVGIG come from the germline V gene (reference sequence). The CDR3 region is CAWSGGVTEAFF. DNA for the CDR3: TGTGCCTGGAGTGGGGGGGTCACTGAAGCTTTCTTT.

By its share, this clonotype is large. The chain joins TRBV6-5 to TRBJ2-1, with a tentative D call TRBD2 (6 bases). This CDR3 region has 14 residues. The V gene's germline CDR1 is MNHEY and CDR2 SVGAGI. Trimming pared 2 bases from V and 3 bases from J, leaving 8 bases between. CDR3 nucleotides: TGTGCCAGCAGTTACGCCGGGGGCTACAATGAGCAGTTCTTC. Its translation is CASSYAGGYNEQFF.

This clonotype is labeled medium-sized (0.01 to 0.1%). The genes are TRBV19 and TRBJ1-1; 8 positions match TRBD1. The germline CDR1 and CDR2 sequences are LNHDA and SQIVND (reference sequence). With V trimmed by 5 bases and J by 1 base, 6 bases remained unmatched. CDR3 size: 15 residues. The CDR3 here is CASSFLGTGNTEAFF. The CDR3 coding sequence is TGTGCCAGTAGTTTCCTCGGGACAGGGAACACTGAAGCTTTCTTT.

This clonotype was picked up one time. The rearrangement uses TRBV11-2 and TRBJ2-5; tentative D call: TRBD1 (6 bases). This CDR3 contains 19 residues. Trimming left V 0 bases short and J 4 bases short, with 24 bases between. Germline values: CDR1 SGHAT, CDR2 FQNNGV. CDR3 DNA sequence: TGTGCCAGCAGCTTAGAGCCCCTCGTCCGCACAGGGTTCGCAGAGACCCAGTACTTC. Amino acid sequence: CASSLEPLVRTGFAETQYF.

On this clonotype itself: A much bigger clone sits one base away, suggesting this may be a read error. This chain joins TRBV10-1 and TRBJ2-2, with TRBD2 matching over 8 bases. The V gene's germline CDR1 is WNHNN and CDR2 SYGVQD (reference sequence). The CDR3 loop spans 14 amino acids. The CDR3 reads CTSSESGGTGELFF. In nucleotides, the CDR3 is TGCACCAGCAGTGAGTCGGGGGGGACCGGGGAGCTGTTTTTT.

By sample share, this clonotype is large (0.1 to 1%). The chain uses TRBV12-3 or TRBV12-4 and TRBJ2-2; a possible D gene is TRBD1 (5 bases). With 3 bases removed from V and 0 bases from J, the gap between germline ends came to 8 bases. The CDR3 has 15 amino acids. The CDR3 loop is CASSFRAANTGELFF. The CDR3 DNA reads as TGTGCCAGCAGTTTCAGGGCTGCGAACACCGGGGAGCTGTTTTTT.